This T cell receptor beta chain came from a study of CD8+ T cells in alopecia areata. Overall study results and limits: It was lesional scalp, especially alopecia totalis/universalis, that showed higher clonality than normal scalp.

The V gene's germline CDR1 is SNHLY and CDR2 FYNNEI. The CDR3 length is 16 residues. J was trimmed by 1 base and V by 0 bases; bases with no gene match: 1. It was cDNA, reverse transcribed from extracted RNA, that served as the sequencing template. Sequencing was performed with immunoSEQ multiplex PCR; in TCRdb, only in-frame clones are kept and a portion is missing. The table includes over 15,000 clones, less than 70% detected once. Collection of lesional scalp punch biopsies and peripheral blood was performed in alopecia areata patients. This clone is deemed medium-sized (0.01 to 0.1%). Its antigen is unknown.

V is TRBV2 and J is TRBJ2-2; 8 bases are shared with TRBD2. The sequenced sample was skin, obtained at week 0. The receptor's source is a human donor with alopecia areata. The CDR3 loop is CASSEALAGNTGELFF. The CDR3 DNA reads as TGTGCCAGCAGTGAAGCCCTAGCGGGGAACACCGGGGAGCTGTTTTTT.